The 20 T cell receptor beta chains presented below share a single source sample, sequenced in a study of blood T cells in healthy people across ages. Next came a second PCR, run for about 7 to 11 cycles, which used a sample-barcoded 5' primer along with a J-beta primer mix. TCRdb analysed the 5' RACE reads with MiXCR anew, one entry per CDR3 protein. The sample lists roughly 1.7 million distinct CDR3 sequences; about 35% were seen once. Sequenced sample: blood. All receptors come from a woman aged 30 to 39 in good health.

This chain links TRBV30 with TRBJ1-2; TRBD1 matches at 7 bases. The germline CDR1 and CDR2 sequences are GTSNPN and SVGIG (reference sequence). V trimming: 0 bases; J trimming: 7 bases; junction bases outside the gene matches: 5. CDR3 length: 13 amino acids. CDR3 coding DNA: TGTGCCTGGAGTGTACTTGAGGGGGCTGGCTACACCTTC. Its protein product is CAWSVLEGAGYTF.

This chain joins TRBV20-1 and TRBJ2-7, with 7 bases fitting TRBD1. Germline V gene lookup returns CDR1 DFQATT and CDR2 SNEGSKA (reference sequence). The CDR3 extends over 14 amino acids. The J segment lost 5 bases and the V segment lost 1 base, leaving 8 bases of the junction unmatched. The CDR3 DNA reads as TGCAGTGCTAGAGCCCCACAGGGGAACAACGAGCAGTACTTC. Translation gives CSARAPQGNNEQYF.

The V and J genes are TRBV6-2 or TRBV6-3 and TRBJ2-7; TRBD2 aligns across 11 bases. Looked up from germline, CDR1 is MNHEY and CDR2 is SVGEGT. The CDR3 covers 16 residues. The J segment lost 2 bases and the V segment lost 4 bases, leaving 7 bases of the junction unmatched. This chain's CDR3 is CASSSPTSGSPYEQYF. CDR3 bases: TGTGCCAGCAGTTCTCCCACTAGCGGGAGTCCCTACGAGCAGTACTTC.

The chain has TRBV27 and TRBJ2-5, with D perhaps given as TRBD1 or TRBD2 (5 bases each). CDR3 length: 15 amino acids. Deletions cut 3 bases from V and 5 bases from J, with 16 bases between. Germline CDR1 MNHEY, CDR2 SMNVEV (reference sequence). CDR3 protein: CASSLGQGPRETQYF. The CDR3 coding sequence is TGTGCCAGCAGTTTGGGGCAGGGACCGAGGGAGACCCAGTACTTC.

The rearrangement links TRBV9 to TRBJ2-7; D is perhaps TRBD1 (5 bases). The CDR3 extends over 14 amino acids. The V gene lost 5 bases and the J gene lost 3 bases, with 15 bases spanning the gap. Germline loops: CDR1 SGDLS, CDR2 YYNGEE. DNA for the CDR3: TGTGCCAGCAGTAGGGGATTCTCGGGCTACGAGCAGTACTTC. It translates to CASSRGFSGYEQYF.

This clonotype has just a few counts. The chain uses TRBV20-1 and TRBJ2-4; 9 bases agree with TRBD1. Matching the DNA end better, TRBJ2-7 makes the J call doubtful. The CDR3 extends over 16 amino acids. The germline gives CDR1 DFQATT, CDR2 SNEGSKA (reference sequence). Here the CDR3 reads CSASISPRDRVYEQYF. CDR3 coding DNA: TGCAGTGCTTCCATAAGTCCCCGGGACAGGGTCTACGAGCAGTACTTC.

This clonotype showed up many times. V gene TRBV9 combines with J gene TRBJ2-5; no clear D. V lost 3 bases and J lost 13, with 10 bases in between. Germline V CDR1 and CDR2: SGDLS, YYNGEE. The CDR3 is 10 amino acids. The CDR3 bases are TGTGCCAGCAGCGCTAGTATTCGGTACTTC. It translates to CASSASIRYF.

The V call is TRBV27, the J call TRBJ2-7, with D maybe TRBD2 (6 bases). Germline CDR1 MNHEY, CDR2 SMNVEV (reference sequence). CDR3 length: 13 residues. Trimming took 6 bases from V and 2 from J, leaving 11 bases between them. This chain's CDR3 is CASRLEGTYEQYF. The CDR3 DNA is TGTGCCAGCAGATTGGAGGGGACCTACGAGCAGTACTTC.

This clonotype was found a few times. CDR3 nucleotide sequence: TGTGCCAGCAGTTTAAAGCGGGAGTTGAAGTACTTC. Its translation is CASSLKRELKYF. The V gene is TRBV28, the J gene TRBJ2-7; 8 bases line up with TRBD2. This CDR3 comprises 12 residues. The V segment lost 2 bases and the J segment 11 bases; nucleotides outside the gene matches: 5. Germline-derived CDR1 and CDR2 are MDHEN and SYDVKM.

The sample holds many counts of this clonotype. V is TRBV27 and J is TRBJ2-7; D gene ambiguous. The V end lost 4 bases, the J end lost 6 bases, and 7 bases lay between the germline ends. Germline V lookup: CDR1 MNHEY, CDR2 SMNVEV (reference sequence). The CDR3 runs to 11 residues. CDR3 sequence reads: CASSSSLEQYF. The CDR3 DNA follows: TGTGCCAGCAGTTCATCCCTCGAGCAGTACTTC.

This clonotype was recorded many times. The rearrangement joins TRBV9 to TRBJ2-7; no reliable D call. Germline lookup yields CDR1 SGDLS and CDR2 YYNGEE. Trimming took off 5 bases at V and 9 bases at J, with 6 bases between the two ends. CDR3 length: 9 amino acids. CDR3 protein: CASRLTQYF. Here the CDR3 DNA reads TGTGCCAGCAGACTTACGCAGTACTTC.

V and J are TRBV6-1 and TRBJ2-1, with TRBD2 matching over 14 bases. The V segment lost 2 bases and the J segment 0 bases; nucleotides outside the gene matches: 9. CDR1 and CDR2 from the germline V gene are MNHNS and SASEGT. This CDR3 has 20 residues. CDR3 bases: TGTGCCAGCAGTGAAAGGACTAGCGGGAGGACGAGCGGCTCCTACAATGAGCAGTTCTTC. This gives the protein CASSERTSGRTSGSYNEQFF.

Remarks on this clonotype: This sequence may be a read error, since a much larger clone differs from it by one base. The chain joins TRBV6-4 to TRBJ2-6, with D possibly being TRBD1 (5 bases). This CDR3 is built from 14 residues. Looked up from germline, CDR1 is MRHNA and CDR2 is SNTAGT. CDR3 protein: CATSDRAGDNVLTF. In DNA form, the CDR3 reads TGTGCCACCTCCGACAGAGCTGGGGACAACGTCCTGACTTTC.

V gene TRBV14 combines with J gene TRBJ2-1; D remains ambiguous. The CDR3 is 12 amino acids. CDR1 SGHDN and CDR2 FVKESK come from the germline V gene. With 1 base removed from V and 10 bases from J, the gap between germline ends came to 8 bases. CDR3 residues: CASSQVTLEQFF. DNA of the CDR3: TGTGCCAGCAGCCAAGTAACGCTAGAGCAGTTCTTC.

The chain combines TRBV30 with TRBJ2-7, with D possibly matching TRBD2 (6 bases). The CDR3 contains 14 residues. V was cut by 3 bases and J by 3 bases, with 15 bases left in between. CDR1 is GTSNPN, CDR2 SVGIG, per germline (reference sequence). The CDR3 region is CAWSLRGLNYEQYF. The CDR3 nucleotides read TGTGCCTGGAGCCTTCGGGGACTTAACTACGAGCAGTACTTC.

CDR3 DNA: TGTGCCAGCAGCATGCTAGCGGGAGGGTACAATGAGCAGTTCTTC. The encoded protein is CASSMLAGGYNEQFF. J is TRBJ2-1 and V is TRBV28; TRBD2 matches at 12 bases. CDR1 is MDHEN and CDR2 is SYDVKM in the germline V gene. The CDR3 is 15 amino acids. Trimming cost V 6 bases and J 4 bases; bases outside gene matches: 4.

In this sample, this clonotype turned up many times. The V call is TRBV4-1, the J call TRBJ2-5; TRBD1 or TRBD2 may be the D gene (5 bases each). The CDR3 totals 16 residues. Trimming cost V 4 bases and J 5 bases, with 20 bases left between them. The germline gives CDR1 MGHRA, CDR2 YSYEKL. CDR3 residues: CASSPLGTPPRETQYF. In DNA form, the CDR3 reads TGCGCCAGCAGCCCCTTGGGGACCCCACCCCGGGAGACCCAGTACTTC.

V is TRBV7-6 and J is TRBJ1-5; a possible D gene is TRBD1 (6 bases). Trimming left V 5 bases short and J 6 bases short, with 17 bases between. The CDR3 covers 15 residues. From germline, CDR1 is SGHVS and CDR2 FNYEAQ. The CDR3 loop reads CASSPLGGLIQPQHF. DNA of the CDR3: TGTGCCAGCAGCCCCCTCGGGGGGCTTATTCAGCCCCAGCATTTT.

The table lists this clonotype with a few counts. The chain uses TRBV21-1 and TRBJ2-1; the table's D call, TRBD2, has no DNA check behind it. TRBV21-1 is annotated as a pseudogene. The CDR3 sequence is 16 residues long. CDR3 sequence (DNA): TGTGCCAGCAGCAAAGCTCGGAAGGGTAGGGTGAATGAGCAGTTCTTC. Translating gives CASSKARKGRVNEQFF.

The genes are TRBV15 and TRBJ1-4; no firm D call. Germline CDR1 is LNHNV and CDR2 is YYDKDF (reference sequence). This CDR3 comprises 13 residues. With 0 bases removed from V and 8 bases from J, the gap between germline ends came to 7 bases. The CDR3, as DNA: TGTGCCACCAGCAGAGACCAGCGCGAAAAACTGTTTTTT. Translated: CATSRDQREKLFF.